This T cell receptor (beta chain) originates from a study of T cell repertoires in cytomegalovirus infection. Background on the study: CMV infection and matching HLA type were both indicated by public TCR beta signatures. Study observations and caveats: The cumulative frequency of public TCR beta families distinguished individuals who carried CMV together with the relevant HLA.

This clonotype came up a few times. No antigen is known for it. This CDR3 region has 14 residues. Per germline, CDR1 DFQATT and CDR2 SNEGSKA (reference sequence). V was clipped by 6 bases and J by 4 bases, with 16 bases between them. Each CDR3 protein is one row after TCRdb ran MiXCR on the reads. The sample lists under 850,000 distinct CDR3 sequences; 35% were seen once. The gene calls are TRBV20-1 and TRBJ1-3; possibly TRBD1 for D (5 bases). Sequenced material: PBMCs. This TCR was recovered from a human donor in good health (CMV status not recorded). Some clones in this sample may be carry-over from other donors' samples. Here the CDR3 DNA reads TGCAGTGCCGAAAGCCGGGACGGCGGAAACACCATATATTTT. Protein sequence: CSAESRDGGNTIYF.